This TCR beta chain was sequenced in a study of T cell responses to AZD1222 COVID-19 vaccine. The protocol was immunoSEQ multiplex PCR, while the TCRdb copy is restricted to in-frame clones and leaves out a portion. The sample records approximately 140,000 clones, 91% being singletons. As to this clone: Its matching antigen is unknown.

The study, taken as a whole, reports: None of the repertoires were sampled until the peak T cell response had passed. Mapped onto spike, vaccine-associated CD4 TCRs spanned it and were dominant at 160-218 and 743-854. The donor group comprised mostly white British people and more females; the analysis possibly underestimated clonal diversity.

Germline loops: CDR1 MGHRA, CDR2 YSYEKL. This CDR3 contains 13 residues. Trimming took off 4 bases at V and 6 bases at J, with 12 bases between the two ends. The chain joins TRBV4-1 to TRBJ1-2, with D unresolved. This clonotype was sampled from an adult who received the MenACWY meningococcal vaccine as a control. Sequenced here: peripheral blood, sampled 28 days after the second dose of the MenACWY control vaccine. The CDR3 nucleotides are TGCGCCAGCAGCCCCACGGACGGGGATGGCTACACCTTC. Amino acids: CASSPTDGDGYTF.